Listed below are T cell receptor beta chains from one sample, sequenced in a study of T cell responses to AZD1222 COVID-19 vaccine. The data were produced by immunoSEQ multiplex PCR, yet TCRdb's version contains in-frame clones alone and is incomplete. The sample lists approximately 110,000 clones, roughly 90% occurring once. This specimen consisted of peripheral blood, obtained on day 0 of AZD1222 vaccination. These receptors all stem from an adult in good health. The CDR3 runs from the conserved cysteine through the conserved F or W. D genes are given only for firm matches. The size of a clone is reported for some rows only, either as once, few or many, or as a class for expanded clones.

V	D	size	J	DNA	CDR3
TRBV6-1	TRBD1	-	TRBJ1-2	TGTGCCAGCAGTGAACTCGGGACAGGCGCTAACTATGGCTACACCTTC	CASSELGTGANYGYTF
TRBV7-8	-	-	TRBJ2-1	TGTGCCAGCAGCTTAGCGGGGACCATAAAGTTTAATGAGCAGTTCTTC	CASSLAGTIKFNEQFF
TRBV7-3	TRBD2	-	TRBJ2-1	TGTGCCAGCAGCCCGCAAGCGGGGGCATTCCCTGGGGAGCAGTTCTTC	CASSPQAGAFPGEQFF
TRBV19	-	few	TRBJ2-2	TGTGCCAGTAGTATAGATTTCCCTAGCGCGAACACCGGGGAGCTGTTTTTT	CASSIDFPSANTGELFF
TRBV19	-	once	TRBJ1-2	TGTGCCAGTAGTATGGGGGGGGCCGACCTTATGCGCTACACCTTC	CASSMGGADLMRYTF
TRBV3-1/TRBV3-2	TRBD2	-	TRBJ2-7	TGTGCCAGCAGCCAAGGAACGACTAGCGGGAAGTACGAGCAGTACTTC	CASSQGTTSGKYEQYF
TRBV7-9	-	-	TRBJ2-7	TGTGCCAGCAGTCACAGGGACGTCTACGAGCAGTACTTC	CASSHRDVYEQYF
TRBV7-2	-	-	TRBJ1-5	TGTGCCAGCAGCTTGAGTGACCTTCAGCCCCAGCATTTT	CASSLSDLQPQHF
TRBV9	-	-	TRBJ2-2	TGTGCCAGCAGCGTAGGAGACAGGCACACCGGGGAGCTGTTTTTT	CASSVGDRHTGELFF
TRBV7-2	-	-	TRBJ2-5	TGTGCCAGCAGCTTAGGTGGGGGATTAGGGGAGACCCAGTACTTC	CASSLGGGLGETQYF